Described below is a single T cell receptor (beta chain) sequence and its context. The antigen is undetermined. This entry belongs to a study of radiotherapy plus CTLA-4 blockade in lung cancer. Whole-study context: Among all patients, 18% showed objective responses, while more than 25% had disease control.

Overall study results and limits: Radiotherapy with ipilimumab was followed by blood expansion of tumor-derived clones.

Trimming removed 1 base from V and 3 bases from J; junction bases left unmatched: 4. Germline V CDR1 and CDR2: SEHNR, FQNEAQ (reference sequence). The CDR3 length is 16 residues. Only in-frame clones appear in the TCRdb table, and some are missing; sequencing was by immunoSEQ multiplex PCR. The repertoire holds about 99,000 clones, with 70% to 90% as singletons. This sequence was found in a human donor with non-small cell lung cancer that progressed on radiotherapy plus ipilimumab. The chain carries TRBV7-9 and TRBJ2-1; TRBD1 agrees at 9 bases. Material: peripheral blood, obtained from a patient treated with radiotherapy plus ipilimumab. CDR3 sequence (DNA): TGTGCCAGCAGCTTAGGACAGGGGGGTAACTACAATGAGCAGTTCTTC. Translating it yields CASSLGQGGNYNEQFF.